This T cell receptor beta chain was identified in a study of STAT5B mutations in CD4+ large granular lymphocyte leukemia. The CDR3 consists of 16 residues. V gave up 3 bases and J gave up 2 bases; unmatched junction bases: 7. CDR1 and CDR2 (germline): SGHAT, FQNNGV. About this clone: Its antigen is still unknown.

TCRdb's copy holds only in-frame clones and misses some; the assay was immunoSEQ multiplex PCR. The data contain roughly 48,000 clones, about three quarters of them singletons. Control samples were healthy donors' buffy coats. Study-level points and caveats: Without HLA matching, higher CD4+ than CD8+ T-LGLL clonality could reflect small sample size. Without putative leukemic clones, patient CD4-sorted repertoires remained more clonal than healthy CD4+ repertoires. Main leukemic clonotypes were patient-specific, but approximately 27% appeared at low frequency elsewhere.

Sequenced: CD4+ T cells from blood buffy coats. The chain combines TRBV11-2 with TRBJ2-5; 9 bases agree with TRBD1. The sequence derives from a human donor in good health. As DNA, the CDR3 is TGTGCCAGCAGCTTCGGGACAGGGTCTACACAAGAGACCCAGTACTTC. It translates to CASSFGTGSTQETQYF.